One sample yielded the 5 T cell receptor beta chains listed below, sequenced in a study of blood T cell repertoires in COVID-19. Clones were read by immunoSEQ multiplex PCR, and TCRdb kept only the in-frame ones, dropping some. Among 120,000 or so clones listed, 70% to 80% were seen once. The sequencing sample was made of peripheral blood. The source of these receptors is a human donor in a cohort sampled during active COVID-19.

The chain combines TRBV27 with TRBJ1-5; 7 nucleotides align to TRBD1. The CDR3 loop spans 17 amino acids. Germline assignment: CDR1 MNHEY and CDR2 SMNVEV (reference sequence). V lost 6 bases to trimming and J lost 2 bases; unmatched junction nucleotides: 13. CDR3 amino acids: CASSWPGQAPGNQPQHF. Here the CDR3 DNA reads TGTGCCAGCAGCTGGCCCGGACAGGCCCCTGGCAATCAGCCCCAGCATTTT.

This chain joins TRBV4-3 and TRBJ1-4; D may be TRBD1 (6 bases). Per germline, CDR1 LGHNA and CDR2 YSLEER. With 2 bases removed from V and 8 bases from J, the gap between germline ends came to 18 bases. CDR3 size: 16 residues. Written as DNA, the CDR3 is TGCGCCAGCAGCCAAATAAGAACCGGGGGGCACGAAAAACTGTTTTTT. Amino acids: CASSQIRTGGHEKLFF.

This clone was picked up a small number of times. The chain has TRBV5-1 and TRBJ2-2; 7 bases align to TRBD2. CDR3 length: 16 amino acids. Unmatched junction bases numbered 5, after V lost 3 bases and J lost 0 bases. Per the germline V gene, CDR1 is SGHRS and CDR2 is YFSETQ. The CDR3 loop reads CASSWGRGANTGELFF. The CDR3 bases are TGCGCCAGCAGCTGGGGACGGGGGGCGAACACCGGGGAGCTGTTTTTT.

V is TRBV29-1 and J is TRBJ2-7; D may be TRBD2 (6 bases). Trimming cost V 0 bases and J 9 bases, with 15 bases left between them. The V gene's germline CDR1 is SQVTM and CDR2 ANQGSEA. The CDR3 covers 13 residues. CDR3 loop: CSVEDFAGKGQYF. The CDR3 DNA is TGCAGCGTTGAAGATTTTGCGGGGAAAGGGCAGTACTTC.

CDR3 sequence (DNA): TGTGCCAGCAGTTACTCCCTAAATCATGAGCAGTTCTTC. This sequence encodes CASSYSLNHEQFF. This chain connects TRBV6-5 to TRBJ2-1; D gene unclear. The V gene's germline CDR1 is MNHEY and CDR2 SVGAGI. V lost 0 bases and J 8 bases, leaving 8 bases between the germline ends. The CDR3 is 13 residues long.